This TCR beta chain was obtained from a study of response to subunit inactivated influenza vaccine (dated by TCRdb to 2016 to 2019). Looking at the study overall: To follow how T cells responded to a trivalent subunit inactivated influenza vaccine, the researchers relied on deep quantitative profiling of the T cell receptor repertoire.

The library was made by RT-PCR. Instrument on record: Illumina HiSeq 2500. TCRdb cleaned the public reads at Q25 with fastp, built clones with MiXCR and kept in-frame beta chains. Duplicate CDR3 protein sequences are folded into a single record with the most common DNA and genes. Across this sample there are about 650,000 distinct CDR3 sequences, with around 15% seen only once. Jointly, the top ten make up less than 9% of the sample. The study at large found these results: The authors proposed that each seasonal influenza vaccination may bring in only a limited number of new T cells.

This clonotype was counted ten times or more. What this receptor recognizes is not known. Within one base of it there is no much larger clone, and no base qualities were kept. CDR1 and CDR2 were assigned from the germline V gene as SNHLY and FYNNEI. The CDR3 goes from the cysteine to the phenylalanine over 15 residues. The read is trimmed to its CDR3 DNA, 45 bases read in frame from base 1. After removal of 6 bases from V and 4 bases from J, the junction retains 9 bases not matched to a gene. The sample consisted of PBMCs from blood, taken less than 15 days before vaccination. The clonotype was recovered from a man aged 50 to 60 who received an inactivated influenza vaccine. Donor details come from another sample of the same person, matched by shared clones. The chain links TRBV2 with TRBJ2-3; TRBD1 matches 8 bases in the middle. CDR3 sequence: CASSPDRVIADTQYF. The sequenced DNA: TGTGCCAGCAGCCCGGACAGGGTAATCGCAGATACGCAGTATTTT.